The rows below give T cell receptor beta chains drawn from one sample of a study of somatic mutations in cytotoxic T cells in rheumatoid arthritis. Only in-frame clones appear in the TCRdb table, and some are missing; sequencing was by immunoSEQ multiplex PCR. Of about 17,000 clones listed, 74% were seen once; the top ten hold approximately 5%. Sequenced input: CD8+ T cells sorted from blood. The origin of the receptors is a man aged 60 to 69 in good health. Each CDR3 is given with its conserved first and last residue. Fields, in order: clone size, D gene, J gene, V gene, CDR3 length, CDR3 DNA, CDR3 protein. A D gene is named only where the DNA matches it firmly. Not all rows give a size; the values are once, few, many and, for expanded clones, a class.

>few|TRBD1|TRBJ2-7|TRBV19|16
TGTGCCAGTAGTAACGACAGGGGGGCCCTAACCTACGAGCAGTACTTC
CASSNDRGALTYEQYF
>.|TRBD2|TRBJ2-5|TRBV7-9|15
TGTGCCAGCAGCTTAGAGACTAGCGGACAAGAGACCCAGTACTTC
CASSLETSGQETQYF
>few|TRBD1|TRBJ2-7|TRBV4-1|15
TGCGCCAGCAGCCAAGGACAGGGGGTATCCTACGAGCAGTACTTC
CASSQGQGVSYEQYF
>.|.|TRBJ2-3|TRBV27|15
TGTGCCAGCAGTTTAAGGGCAGGGAGCACAGATACGCAGTATTTT
CASSLRAGSTDTQYF
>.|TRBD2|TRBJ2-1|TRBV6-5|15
TGTGCCAGCAGTTACTCGCCTAGCGGTTACAATGAGCGGTTCTTC
CASSYSPSGYNERFF
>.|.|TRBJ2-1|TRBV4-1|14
TGCGCCAGCAGCCAAGGCCGGGGTTTTCCTGAGCAGTTCTTC
CASSQGRGFPEQFF
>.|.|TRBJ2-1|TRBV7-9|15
TGTGCCAGCAGCTTACGCCTCGGGGCCTACAATGAGCAGTTCTTC
CASSLRLGAYNEQFF
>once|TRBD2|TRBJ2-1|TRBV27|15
TGTGCCAGCAGTTCAGGACTAGCGGGAGATAGTGAGCAGTTCTTC
CASSSGLAGDSEQFF
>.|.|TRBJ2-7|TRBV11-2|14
TGTGCCAGCAGCGTACTCGCGAGCCCCTACGAGCAGTACTTC
CASSVLASPYEQYF
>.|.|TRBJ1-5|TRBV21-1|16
TGTGCCAGCAGCAAATTCAGCCCAGGGCTCCTTCAGCCCCAGCATTTT
CASSKFSPGLLQPQHF
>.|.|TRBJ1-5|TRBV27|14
TGTGCCAGCAGTTTGAGAGGCGGCAATCAGCCCCAGCATTTT
CASSLRGGNQPQHF
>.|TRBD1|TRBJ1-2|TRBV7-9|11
TGTGCCAGCAACAGGGGCTATGGCTACACCTTC
CASNRGYGYTF
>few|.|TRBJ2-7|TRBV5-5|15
TGTGCCAGCAGCTTGGTGTCTAGCGTATCCTACGAGCAGTACTTC
CASSLVSSVSYEQYF
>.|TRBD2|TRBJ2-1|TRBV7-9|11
TGTGCCATGGGGGGGATCGATGAGCAGTTCTTC
CAMGGIDEQFF
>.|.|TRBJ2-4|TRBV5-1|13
TGCGCCAGCAGCCTGTCTGCGGAAAACATTCAGTACTTC
CASSLSAENIQYF
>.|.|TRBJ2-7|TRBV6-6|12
TGTGCCAGCAGTTACGGACACGACGAGCAGTACTTC
CASSYGHDEQYF